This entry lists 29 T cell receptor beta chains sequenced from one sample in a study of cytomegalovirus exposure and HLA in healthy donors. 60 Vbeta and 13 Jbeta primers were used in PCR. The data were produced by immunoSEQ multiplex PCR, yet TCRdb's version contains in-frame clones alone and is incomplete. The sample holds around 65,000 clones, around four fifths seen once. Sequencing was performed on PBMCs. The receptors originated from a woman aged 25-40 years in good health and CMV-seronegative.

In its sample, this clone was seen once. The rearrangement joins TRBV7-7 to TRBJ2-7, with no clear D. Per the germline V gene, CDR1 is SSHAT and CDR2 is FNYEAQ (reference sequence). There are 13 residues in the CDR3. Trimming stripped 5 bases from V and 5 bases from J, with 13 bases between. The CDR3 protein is CASSPRFGDEQYF. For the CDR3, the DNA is TGTGCCAGCAGCCCTAGGTTTGGAGACGAGCAGTACTTC.

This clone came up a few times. The CDR3 sequence: CASSGDYSNQPQHF. The CDR3 DNA reads TGTGCCAGCAGCGGGGACTATAGCAATCAGCCCCAGCATTTT. The chain joins TRBV6-6 to TRBJ1-5; TRBD1 is a possible D gene (5 bases). Trimming left V 6 bases short and J 0 bases short, with 9 bases between. The CDR3 runs to 14 residues. Germline CDR1 and CDR2: MNHNY and SVGAGI (reference sequence).

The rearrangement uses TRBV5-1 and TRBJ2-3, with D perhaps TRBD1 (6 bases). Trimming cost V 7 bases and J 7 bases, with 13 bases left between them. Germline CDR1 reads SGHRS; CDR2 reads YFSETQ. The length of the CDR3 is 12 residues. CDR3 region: CASGDNRNTQYF. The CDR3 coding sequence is TGCGCCAGCGGGGACAACCGGAATACGCAGTATTTT.

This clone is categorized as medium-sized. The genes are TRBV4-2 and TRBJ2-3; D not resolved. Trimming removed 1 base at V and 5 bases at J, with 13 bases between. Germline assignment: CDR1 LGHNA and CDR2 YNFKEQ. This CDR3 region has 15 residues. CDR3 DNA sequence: TGTGCCAGCAGCCAAGCTCTAGATGGTGGAGATACGCAGTATTTT. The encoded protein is CASSQALDGGDTQYF.

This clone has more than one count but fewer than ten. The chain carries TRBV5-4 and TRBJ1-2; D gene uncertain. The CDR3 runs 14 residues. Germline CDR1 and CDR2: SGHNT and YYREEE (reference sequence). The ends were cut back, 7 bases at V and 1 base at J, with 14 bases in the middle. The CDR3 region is CASRPLDINYGYTF. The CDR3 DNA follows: TGTGCCAGCCGACCACTAGACATTAACTATGGCTACACCTTC. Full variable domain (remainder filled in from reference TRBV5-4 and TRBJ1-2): ETGVTQSPTHLIKTRGQQVTLRCSSQSGHNTVSWYQQALGQGPQFIFQYYREEENGRGNFPPRFSGLQFPNYSSELNVNALELDDSALYLCASRPLDINYGYTFGSGTRLTVV.

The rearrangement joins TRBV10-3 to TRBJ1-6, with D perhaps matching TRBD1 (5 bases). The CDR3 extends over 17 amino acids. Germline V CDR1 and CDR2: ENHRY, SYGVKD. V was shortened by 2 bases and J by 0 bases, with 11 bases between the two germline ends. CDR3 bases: TGTGCCATCAGTGAGGGGCAGGGAGGCTCCTATAATTCACCCCTCCACTTT. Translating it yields CAISEGQGGSYNSPLHF.

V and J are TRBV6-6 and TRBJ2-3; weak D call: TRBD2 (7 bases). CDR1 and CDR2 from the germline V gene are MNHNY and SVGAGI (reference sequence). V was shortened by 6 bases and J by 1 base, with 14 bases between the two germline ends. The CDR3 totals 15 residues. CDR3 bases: TGTGCCAGCAGGGGGGGGCCTTTTGGCACAGATACGCAGTATTTT. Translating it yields CASRGGPFGTDTQYF.

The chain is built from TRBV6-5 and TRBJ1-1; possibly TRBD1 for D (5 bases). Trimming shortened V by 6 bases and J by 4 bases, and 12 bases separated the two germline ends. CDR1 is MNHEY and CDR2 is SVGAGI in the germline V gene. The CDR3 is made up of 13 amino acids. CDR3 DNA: TGTGCCAGCAGGAACCAGGGCGGCACTGAAGCTTTCTTT. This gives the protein CASRNQGGTEAFF.

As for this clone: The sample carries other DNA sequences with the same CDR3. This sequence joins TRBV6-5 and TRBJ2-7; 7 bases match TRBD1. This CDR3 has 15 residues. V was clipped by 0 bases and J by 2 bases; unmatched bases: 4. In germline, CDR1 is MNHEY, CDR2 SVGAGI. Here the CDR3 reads CASSYSGTAAYEQYF. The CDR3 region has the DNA TGTGCCAGCAGTTACTCAGGGACAGCTGCCTACGAGCAGTACTTC.

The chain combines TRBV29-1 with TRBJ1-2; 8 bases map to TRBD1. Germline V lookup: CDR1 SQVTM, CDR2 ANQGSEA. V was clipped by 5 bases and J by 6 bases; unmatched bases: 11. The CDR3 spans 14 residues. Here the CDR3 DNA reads TGCAGCGTTTACAGGGGGAGGAAGATGGATGGCTACACCTTC. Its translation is CSVYRGRKMDGYTF.

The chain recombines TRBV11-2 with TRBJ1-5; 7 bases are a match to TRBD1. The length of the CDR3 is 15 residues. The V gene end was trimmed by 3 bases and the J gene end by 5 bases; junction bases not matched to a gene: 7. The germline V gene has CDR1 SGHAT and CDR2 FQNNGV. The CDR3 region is CASSFGTANYQPQHF. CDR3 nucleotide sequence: TGTGCCAGCAGCTTCGGGACAGCAAATTATCAGCCCCAGCATTTT.

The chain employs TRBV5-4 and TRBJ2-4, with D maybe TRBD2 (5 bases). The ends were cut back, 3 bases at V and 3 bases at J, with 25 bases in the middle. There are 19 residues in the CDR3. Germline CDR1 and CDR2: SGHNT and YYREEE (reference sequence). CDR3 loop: CASSSPGLWAASGKNIQYF. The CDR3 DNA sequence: TGTGCCAGCAGCTCGCCGGGGTTATGGGCGGCCAGCGGCAAAAACATTCAGTACTTC.

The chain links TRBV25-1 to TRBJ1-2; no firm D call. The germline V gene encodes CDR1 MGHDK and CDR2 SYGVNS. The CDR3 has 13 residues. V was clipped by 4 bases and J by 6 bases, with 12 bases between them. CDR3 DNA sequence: TGTGCCAGCAGTGTCGGGGTACCGGATGGCTACACCTTC. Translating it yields CASSVGVPDGYTF.

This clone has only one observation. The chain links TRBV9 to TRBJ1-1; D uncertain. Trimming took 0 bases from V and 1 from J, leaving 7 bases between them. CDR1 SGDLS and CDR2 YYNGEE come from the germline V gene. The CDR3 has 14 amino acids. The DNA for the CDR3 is TGTGCCAGCAGCGTAGTGTCGGGGAACACTGAAGCTTTCTTT. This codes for CASSVVSGNTEAFF.

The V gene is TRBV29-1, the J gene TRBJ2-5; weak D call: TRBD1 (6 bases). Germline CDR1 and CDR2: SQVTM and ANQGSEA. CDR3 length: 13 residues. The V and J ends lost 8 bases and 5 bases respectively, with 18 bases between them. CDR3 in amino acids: CSFEGDDGETQYF. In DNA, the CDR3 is TGCAGCTTCGAGGGGGATGATGGGGAGACCCAGTACTTC. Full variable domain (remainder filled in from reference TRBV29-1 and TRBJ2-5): SAVISQKPSRDICQRGTSLTIQCQVDSQVTMMFWYRQQPGQSLTLIATANQGSEATYESGFVIDKFPISRPNLTFSTLTVSNMSPEDSSIYLCSFEGDDGETQYFGPGTRLLVL.

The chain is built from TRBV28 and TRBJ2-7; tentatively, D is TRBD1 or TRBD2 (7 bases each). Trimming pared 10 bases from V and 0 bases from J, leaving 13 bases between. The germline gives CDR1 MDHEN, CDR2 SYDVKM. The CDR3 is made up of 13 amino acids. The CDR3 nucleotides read TGTGCCATCAGGGGGGGGGCCTCCTACGAGCAGTACTTC. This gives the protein CAIRGGASYEQYF.

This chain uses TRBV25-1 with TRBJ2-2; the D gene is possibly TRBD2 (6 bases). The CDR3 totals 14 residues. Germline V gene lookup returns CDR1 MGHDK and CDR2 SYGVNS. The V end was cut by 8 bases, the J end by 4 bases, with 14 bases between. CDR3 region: CASRYRGSTGELFF. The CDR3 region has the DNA TGTGCCAGCCGGTACCGGGGGTCCACCGGGGAGCTGTTTTTT. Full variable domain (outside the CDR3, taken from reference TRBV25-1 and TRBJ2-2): EADIYQTPRYLVIGTGKKITLECSQTMGHDKMYWYQQDPGMELHLIHYSYGVNSTEKGDLSSESTVSRIRTEHFPLTLESARPSHTSQYLCASRYRGSTGELFFGEGSRLTVL.

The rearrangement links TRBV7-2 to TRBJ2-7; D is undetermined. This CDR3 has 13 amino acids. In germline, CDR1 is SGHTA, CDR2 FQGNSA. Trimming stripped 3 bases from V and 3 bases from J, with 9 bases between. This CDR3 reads CASSFSRNYEQYF. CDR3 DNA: TGTGCCAGCAGCTTCTCCCGTAACTACGAGCAGTACTTC. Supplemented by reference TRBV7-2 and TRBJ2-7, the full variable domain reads GAGVSQSPSNKVTEKGKDVELRCDPISGHTALYWYRQSLGQGLEFLIYFQGNSAPDKSGLPSDRFSAERTGGSVSTLTIQRTQQEDSAVYLCASSFSRNYEQYFGPGTRLTVT.

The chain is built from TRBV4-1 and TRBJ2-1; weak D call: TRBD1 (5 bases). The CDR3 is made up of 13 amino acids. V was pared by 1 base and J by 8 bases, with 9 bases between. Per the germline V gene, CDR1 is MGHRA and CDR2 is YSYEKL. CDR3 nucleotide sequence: TGCGCCAGCAGCCAAGTCAGGGTGCATGAGCAGTTCTTC. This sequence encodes CASSQVRVHEQFF.

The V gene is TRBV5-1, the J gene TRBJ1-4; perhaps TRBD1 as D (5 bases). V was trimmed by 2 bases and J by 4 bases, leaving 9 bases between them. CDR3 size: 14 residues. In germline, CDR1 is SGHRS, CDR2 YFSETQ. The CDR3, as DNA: TGCGCCAGCAGCTTCCGACAGCTTAATGAAAAACTGTTTTTT. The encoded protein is CASSFRQLNEKLFF.

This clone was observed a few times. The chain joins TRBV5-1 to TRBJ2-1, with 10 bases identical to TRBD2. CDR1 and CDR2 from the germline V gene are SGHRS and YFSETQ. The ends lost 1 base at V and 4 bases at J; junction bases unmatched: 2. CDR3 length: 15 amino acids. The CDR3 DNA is TGCGCCAGCAGCTTGTCTAGCGGGGGATACAATGAGCAGTTCTTC. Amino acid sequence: CASSLSSGGYNEQFF.

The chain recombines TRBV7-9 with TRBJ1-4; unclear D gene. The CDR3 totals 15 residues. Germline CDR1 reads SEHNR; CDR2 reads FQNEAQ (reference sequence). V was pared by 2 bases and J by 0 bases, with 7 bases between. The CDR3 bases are TGTGCCAGCAGCTTACCGAGCACAACTAATGAAAAACTGTTTTTT. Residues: CASSLPSTTNEKLFF.

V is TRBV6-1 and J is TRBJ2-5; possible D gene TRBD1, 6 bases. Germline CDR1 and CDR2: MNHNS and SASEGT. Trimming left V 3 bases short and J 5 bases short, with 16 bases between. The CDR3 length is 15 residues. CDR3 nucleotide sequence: TGTGCCAGCAGTGACACACCTGGGGGCACGGAGACCCAGTACTTC. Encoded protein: CASSDTPGGTETQYF.

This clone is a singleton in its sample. The CDR3 spells CAWTPGTSRFF. The CDR3 DNA sequence: TGTGCCTGGACTCCGGGGACTAGCAGATTCTTC. The chain combines TRBV30 with TRBJ2-1; 9 positions agree with TRBD2. The CDR3 totals 11 residues. Trimming took 4 bases from V and 16 from J; bases not matched to a gene: 8. From germline, CDR1 is GTSNPN and CDR2 SVGIG (reference sequence). The whole variable domain, filled in from reference TRBV30 and TRBJ2-1, reads SQTIHQWPATLVQPVGSPLSLECTVEGTSNPNLYWYRQAAGRGLQLLFYSVGIGQISSEVPQNLSASRPQDRQFILSSKKLLLSDSGFYLCAWTPGTSRFFGPGTRLTVL.

CDR3 protein: CASSTRQADTEAFF. In DNA, the CDR3 is TGTGCCAGCAGCACCCGACAGGCAGACACTGAAGCTTTCTTT. This rearrangement joins TRBV7-8 to TRBJ1-1; D possibly corresponds to TRBD1 (6 bases). Trimming stripped 5 bases from V and 3 bases from J, with 13 bases between. The CDR3 has 14 residues. The germline V gene has CDR1 SGHVS and CDR2 FQNEAQ.

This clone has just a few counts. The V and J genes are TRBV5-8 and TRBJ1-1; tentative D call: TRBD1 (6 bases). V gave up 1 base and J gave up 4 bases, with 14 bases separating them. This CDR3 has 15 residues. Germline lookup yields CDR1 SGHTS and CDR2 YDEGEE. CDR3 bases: TGTGCCAGCAGCTTGAATCAGGGGCCCAGCACTGAAGCTTTCTTT. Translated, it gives CASSLNQGPSTEAFF.

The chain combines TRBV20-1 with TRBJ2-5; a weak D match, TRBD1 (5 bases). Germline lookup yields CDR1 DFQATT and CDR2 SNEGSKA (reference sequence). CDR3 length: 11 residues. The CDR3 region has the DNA TGCAGCGCGACTGGGGCGAGAGAGCAGTACTTC. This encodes CSATGAREQYF.

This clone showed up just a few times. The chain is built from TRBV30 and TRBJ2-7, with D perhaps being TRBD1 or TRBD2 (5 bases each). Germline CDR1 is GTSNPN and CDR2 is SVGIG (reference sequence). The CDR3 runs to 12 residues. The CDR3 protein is CAGSRGSYEQYF. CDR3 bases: TGTGCGGGGAGTAGGGGCTCCTACGAGCAGTACTTC.

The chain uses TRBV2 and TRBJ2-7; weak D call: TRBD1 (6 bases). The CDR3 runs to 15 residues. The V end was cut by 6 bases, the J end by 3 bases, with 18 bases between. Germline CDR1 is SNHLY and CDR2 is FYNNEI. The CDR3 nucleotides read TGTGCCAGCAGCGCCGCCGGACAGCAATTCTACGAGCAGTACTTC. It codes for CASSAAGQQFYEQYF.